The rows below give T cell receptor beta chains drawn from one sample of a study of T cell repertoires in cytomegalovirus infection. Using its own MiXCR run on the reads, TCRdb lists one record per CDR3 protein. Altogether around 440,000 distinct CDR3 sequences are present, about 10% being singletons, with the ten largest covering around 9.6%. Sequenced material: PBMCs. These TCRs come from a human donor in good health (CMV status not recorded). Some clones in this sample may be carry-over from other donors' samples. The CDR3 runs from the conserved cysteine through the conserved F or W. The D gene is left open where the match is weak. Clone size, where shown, is once, few, many, or a class for clones that have expanded.

>TRBD1|TRBV7-7|many|TRBJ1-3
CASSSHPGQGSVFSGNTIYF
TGTGCCAGCAGCTCACACCCGGGACAGGGTTCTGTGTTCTCTGGAAACACCATATATTTT
>NA|TRBV10-2|many|TRBJ1-5
CASRGGGSNQPQHF
TGCGCCAGCAGGGGGGGGGGAAGCAATCAGCCCCAGCATTTT
>TRBD1|TRBV7-2|many|TRBJ2-4
CASGTGGNIQYF
TGTGCCAGCGGGACAGGGGGGAACATTCAGTACTTC
>NA|TRBV3-1|many|TRBJ2-2
CASSQGTSLTGELFF
TGTGCCAGCAGCCAAGGGACGTCCCTCACCGGGGAGCTGTTTTTT
>NA|TRBV9|NA|TRBJ2-5
CASSLQIGETQYF
TGTGCCAGCAGCTTACAAATTGGGGAGACCCAGTACTTC
>TRBD1|TRBV28|few|TRBJ2-5
CASSFPTGALGETQYF
TGTGCCAGCAGTTTCCCGACAGGGGCCCTAGGAGAGACCCAGTACTTC
>TRBD1|TRBV12-3/TRBV12-4|many|TRBJ1-5
CASSADGTGQPQHF
TGTGCCAGCAGTGCAGATGGGACAGGGCAGCCCCAGCATTTT
>NA|TRBV20-1|few|TRBJ2-7
CSARLRVRAYEQYF
TGCAGTGCTAGACTCAGGGTCAGAGCCTACGAGCAGTACTTC
>NA|TRBV5-4|few|TRBJ2-7
CASSTRETEAYEQYF
TGTGCCAGCAGCACCCGTGAGACAGAGGCCTACGAGCAGTACTTC
>NA|TRBV7-9|many|TRBJ2-5
CASTNEGTRETQYF
TGTGCCAGCACAAATGAGGGGACCCGGGAGACCCAGTACTTC
>NA|TRBV20-1|NA|TRBJ1-6
CSARDGGRGSYNLPLHF
TGCAGTGCTAGAGATGGCGGGAGAGGGTCCTATAATTTACCCCTCCACTTT
>TRBD2|TRBV7-8|many|TRBJ2-7
CASSASGESYEQYF
TGTGCCAGCAGCGCTAGCGGGGAAAGCTACGAGCAGTACTTC
>TRBD2|TRBV20-1|many|TRBJ2-1
CSAGGLAGTQEQFF
TGCAGTGCTGGGGGACTAGCGGGAACTCAAGAGCAGTTCTTC
>NA|TRBV9|NA|TRBJ2-1
CASSLSRGKQFF
TGTGCCAGCAGCCTCAGCAGGGGTAAGCAGTTCTTC
>NA|TRBV19|many|TRBJ1-1
CASSIRHRRMNTEAFF
TGTGCCAGTAGTATTCGACATCGACGCATGAACACTGAAGCTTTCTTT
>NA|TRBV3-1|NA|TRBJ1-4
CASSQANLLTLADEKLFF
TGTGCCAGCAGCCAAGCAAACCTCCTGACCCTGGCGGATGAAAAACTGTTTTTT
>NA|TRBV9|NA|TRBJ2-1
CASSVAGAPLQEQFF
TGTGCCAGCAGCGTAGCAGGGGCCCCCCTACAGGAGCAGTTCTTC
>NA|TRBV20-1|NA|TRBJ1-2
CSAPGGGGYTF
TGCAGTGCCCCGGGGGGGGGTGGCTACACCTTC
>TRBD1|TRBV7-2|many|TRBJ2-3
CASSLEGQGGDTQYF
TGTGCCAGCAGCTTAGAGGGACAGGGTGGAGATACGCAGTATTTT
>NA|TRBV19|NA|TRBJ1-1
CASSIEAPSTGGNTEAFF
TGTGCCAGTAGTATAGAGGCCCCTTCGACAGGAGGGAACACTGAAGCTTTCTTT
>NA|TRBV5-1|NA|TRBJ2-5
CASSWGLAQETQYF
TGCGCCAGCAGCTGGGGACTGGCTCAAGAGACCCAGTACTTC
>NA|TRBV20-1|few|TRBJ2-1
CSARAVDYNEQFF
TGCAGTGCGAGAGCGGTAGACTACAATGAGCAGTTCTTC
>NA|TRBV4-1|few|TRBJ1-4
CASSHAASPTDEKLFF
TGCGCCAGCAGCCATGCCGCCAGCCCGACGGATGAAAAACTGTTTTTT
>TRBD2|TRBV5-5|NA|TRBJ2-3
CASRRTSGGVSDTQYF
TGTGCCAGCCGGCGGACTAGCGGGGGAGTTTCAGATACGCAGTATTTT
>NA|TRBV6-4|many|TRBJ2-3
CASRDPGTDTQYF
TGTGCCAGCCGGGATCCTGGGACAGATACGCAGTATTTT